A single sample gave rise to the 18 T cell receptor beta chains below, sequenced in a study of human T cells and chemical hapten exposure. Via MiXCR, TCRdb re-called the RACE reads, giving one row per CDR3 protein. Of 65,000 or so distinct CDR3 sequences listed, about 5.7% were seen once; the top ten hold roughly 3.4%. Time point meaning: healthy volunteer bleed at 6 weeks. It was from unfractionated whole blood that total RNA was extracted. Sequences were obtained from whole blood. All receptors come from a female donor in good health. Some clones in this sample may be carry-over from other donors' samples.

This clonotype occurred many times. V is TRBV20-1 and J is TRBJ2-3; D not certain. The ends were cut back, 0 bases at V and 5 bases at J, with 9 bases in the middle. The CDR3 is 13 residues long. Germline V gene lookup returns CDR1 DFQATT and CDR2 SNEGSKA (reference sequence). CDR3 sequence reads: CSARDSTVDTQYF. The DNA for the CDR3 is TGCAGTGCTAGAGATTCTACTGTAGATACGCAGTATTTT.

This clonotype was counted many times. This sequence joins TRBV7-2 and TRBJ2-5; the match to TRBD2 covers 9 bases. CDR1 and CDR2 from the germline V gene are SGHTA and FQGNSA. The CDR3 contains 14 residues. The ends lost 3 bases at V and 5 bases at J; junction bases unmatched: 4. CDR3 in DNA: TGTGCCAGCAGCTTGAGGCGGGAGGGCGAGACCCAGTACTTC. This encodes CASSLRREGETQYF.

The chain carries TRBV25-1 and TRBJ1-3; a possible D gene is TRBD1 (6 bases). V was clipped by 3 bases and J by 0 bases, with 21 bases between them. Germline V gives CDR1 MGHDK, CDR2 SYGVNS. The CDR3 loop spans 19 amino acids. The CDR3 is CASSDQGGIGLSSGNTIYF. CDR3 bases: TGTGCCAGCAGTGATCAAGGGGGAATAGGGCTGAGCTCTGGAAACACCATATATTTT.

There are many counts of this clonotype. The V and J genes are TRBV20-1 and TRBJ2-7; 7 bases are a match to TRBD1. Germline V CDR1 and CDR2: DFQATT, SNEGSKA (reference sequence). V was pared by 5 bases and J by 1 base, with 2 bases of the junction left unmatched. This CDR3 region has 12 residues. CDR3 amino acids: CSAGGQSYEQYF. CDR3 nucleotides: TGCAGTGCTGGGGGACAGTCCTACGAGCAGTACTTC.

This clonotype turned up a few times. This chain uses TRBV6-5 with TRBJ2-3, with TRBD1 matching 7 bases. The CDR3 sequence is 16 residues long. Germline lookup yields CDR1 MNHEY and CDR2 SVGAGI. V lost 9 bases, J lost 5 bases, and 17 bases stayed unmatched. CDR3 DNA sequence: TGTGCCAGTAAGAGAAATGGACAGGAGCTCGGAGATACGCAGTATTTT. Translated: CASKRNGQELGDTQYF.

The chain links TRBV12-3 or TRBV12-4 to TRBJ2-3, with unresolved D. V lost 5 bases, J lost 0 bases, and 9 bases lay in between. This CDR3 has 14 residues. The CDR3 here is CASSHRSSTDTQYF. In DNA, the CDR3 is TGTGCCAGCAGTCACCGATCTAGCACAGATACGCAGTATTTT.

As to this clonotype: A read error may explain this, as a much larger clone is one base away. This sequence joins TRBV15 and TRBJ1-6; D gene ambiguous. The CDR3 contains 14 residues. Germline CDR1 is LNHNV and CDR2 is YYDKDF (reference sequence). CDR3 bases: TGTGCCACCAGCAGAGATGTACGGGGTTCACCCCTCAACTTT. Its protein is CATSRDVRGSPLNF.

This clonotype was detected ten times or more. This sequence joins TRBV7-9 and TRBJ2-7; 8 positions agree with TRBD2. There are 16 residues in the CDR3. V lost 1 base to trimming and J lost 5 bases; unmatched junction nucleotides: 10. In germline, CDR1 is SEHNR, CDR2 FQNEAQ (reference sequence). The CDR3 loop is CASSLGGSGAVNEQYF. The CDR3 coding sequence is TGTGCCAGCAGCTTAGGTGGTAGCGGGGCGGTTAACGAGCAGTACTTC.

The chain joins TRBV10-3 to TRBJ1-5; D remains unclear. Trimming pared 0 bases from V and 6 bases from J, leaving 21 bases between. The germline V gene has CDR1 ENHRY and CDR2 SYGVKD. This CDR3 is built from 18 residues. CDR3 sequence (DNA): TGTGCCATCAGTGAGTCGAAGGTGGGATTGGGGTCCGGTCAGCCCCAGCATTTT. Amino acid sequence: CAISESKVGLGSGQPQHF.

This clonotype was counted ten times or more. The genes are TRBV20-1 and TRBJ2-7, with TRBD1 matching over 8 bases. J lost 4 bases, V lost 2 bases, and 7 bases had no gene match. Germline V lookup: CDR1 DFQATT, CDR2 SNEGSKA (reference sequence). The CDR3 has 14 residues. The DNA of the CDR3 is TGCAGTGCTAGACCGGACAGGGTATTTTACGAGCAGTACTTC. Translation gives CSARPDRVFYEQYF.

This clonotype was seen at least ten times. The rearrangement joins TRBV29-1 to TRBJ1-1; D not resolved. There are 10 residues in the CDR3. CDR1 SQVTM and CDR2 ANQGSEA come from the germline V gene. The germline V and J ends were trimmed by 2 bases and 3 bases, with 1 base remaining between them. The DNA of the CDR3 is TGCAGCGTTGAATACACTGAAGCTTTCTTT. Its translation: CSVEYTEAFF. Variable domain in full (rest from reference TRBV29-1 and TRBJ1-1): SAVISQKPSRDICQRGTSLTIQCQVDSQVTMMFWYRQQPGQSLTLIATANQGSEATYESGFVIDKFPISRPNLTFSTLTVSNMSPEDSSIYLCSVEYTEAFFGQGTRLTVV.

This clonotype has a count of ten or more. V is TRBV7-9 and J is TRBJ2-1, with D possibly matching TRBD2 (5 bases). This CDR3 is 14 amino acids long. From germline, CDR1 is SEHNR and CDR2 FQNEAQ (reference sequence). V lost 4 bases and J 7 bases, leaving 14 bases between the germline ends. CDR3 sequence (DNA): TGTGCCAGCAGCTACGGGCGGCCGGGGAATGAGCAGTTCTTC. This encodes CASSYGRPGNEQFF. Combining the CDR3 with reference TRBV7-9 and TRBJ2-1 gives the whole variable domain DTGVSQNPRHKITKRGQNVTFRCDPISEHNRLYWYRQTLGQGPEFLTYFQNEAQLEKSRLLSDRFSAERPKGSFSTLEIQRTEQGDSAMYLCASSYGRPGNEQFFGPGTRLTVL.

Many counts were recorded for this clonotype. The genes are TRBV6-5 and TRBJ1-6; 8 nucleotides agree with TRBD1. The CDR3 sequence is 15 residues long. The trim removed 2 bases at V and 8 bases at J, leaving 5 bases unmatched. Looked up from germline, CDR1 is MNHEY and CDR2 is SVGAGI. Here the CDR3 DNA reads TGTGCCAGCAGTTACACGACAGGGGACGATTCACCCCTCCACTTT. Translating gives CASSYTTGDDSPLHF.

This clonotype was seen many times. The rearrangement links TRBV12-3 or TRBV12-4 to TRBJ2-2; 8 bases map to TRBD1. V dropped 5 bases and J dropped 5; count of bases not matched to a gene: 10. The CDR3 sequence is 16 residues long. The CDR3 reads CASSLRQGKRTGELFF. The CDR3 DNA sequence: TGTGCCAGCAGTCTTAGACAGGGGAAGAGGACCGGGGAGCTGTTTTTT.

This clonotype appeared many times. The V call is TRBV20-1, the J call TRBJ1-5; TRBD1 might be the D (5 bases). The CDR3 spans 15 residues. Germline V CDR1 and CDR2: DFQATT, SNEGSKA (reference sequence). Trimming took 2 bases from V and 4 from J, leaving 15 bases between them. CDR3 sequence: CSARTPGGGNQPQHF. The CDR3 DNA is TGCAGTGCTAGAACCCCCGGGGGAGGTAATCAGCCCCAGCATTTT.

The gene calls are TRBV12-3 or TRBV12-4 and TRBJ1-2; the D gene is possibly TRBD1 (6 bases). V lost 5 bases to trimming and J lost 5 bases, with 12 bases between them. The CDR3 has 13 amino acids. CDR3 bases: TGTGCCAGCAGTACAGGGACTTCATATGGCTACACCTTC. Translated: CASSTGTSYGYTF.

In the case of this clonotype: Given a much more abundant clone one base away, this may be a read error. The chain couples TRBV10-2 to TRBJ2-5; 7 bases are shared with TRBD2. The V gene's germline CDR1 is WSHSY and CDR2 SAAADI. Losses at the gene ends were 4 bases for V and 4 bases for J; bases not matched to a gene: 6. The CDR3 sequence is 14 residues long. The CDR3 loop is CASSGPSGRETQYF. The CDR3, as DNA: TGCGCCAGCAGTGGACCTAGCGGCCGAGAGACCCAGTACTTC.

This clonotype was detected only a few times. The gene calls are TRBV19 and TRBJ1-3; possible D gene TRBD1, 5 bases. Germline V gene data show CDR1 as LNHDA and CDR2 as SQIVND (reference sequence). V was clipped by 2 bases and J by 8 bases, with 22 bases between them. CDR3 length: 17 residues. CDR3 protein: CASSIIFGDAVADTIYF. DNA for the CDR3: TGTGCCAGTAGTATAATCTTCGGGGACGCCGTAGCGGACACCATATATTTT.